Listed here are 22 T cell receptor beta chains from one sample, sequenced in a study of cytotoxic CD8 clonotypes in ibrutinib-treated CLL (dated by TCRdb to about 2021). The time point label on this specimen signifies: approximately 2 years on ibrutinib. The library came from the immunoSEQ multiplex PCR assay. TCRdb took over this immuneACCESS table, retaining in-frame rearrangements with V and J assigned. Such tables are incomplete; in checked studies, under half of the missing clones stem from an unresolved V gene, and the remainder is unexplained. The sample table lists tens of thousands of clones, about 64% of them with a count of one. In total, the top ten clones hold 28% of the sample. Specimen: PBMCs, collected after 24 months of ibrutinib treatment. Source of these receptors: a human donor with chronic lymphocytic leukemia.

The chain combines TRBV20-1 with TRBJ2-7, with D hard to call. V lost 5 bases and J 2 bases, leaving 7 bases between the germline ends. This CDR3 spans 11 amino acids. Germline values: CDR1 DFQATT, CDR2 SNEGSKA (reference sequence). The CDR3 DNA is TGCAGTGCTCTATTCACCTACGAGCAGTACTTC. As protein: CSALFTYEQYF.

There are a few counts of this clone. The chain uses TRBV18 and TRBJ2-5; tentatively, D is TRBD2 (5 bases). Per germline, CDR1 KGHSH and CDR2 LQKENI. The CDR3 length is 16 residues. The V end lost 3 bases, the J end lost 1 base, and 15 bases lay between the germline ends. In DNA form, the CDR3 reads TGTGCCAGCTCACCCCGAATGACGGGGAGCCAAGAGACCCAGTACTTC. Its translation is CASSPRMTGSQETQYF.

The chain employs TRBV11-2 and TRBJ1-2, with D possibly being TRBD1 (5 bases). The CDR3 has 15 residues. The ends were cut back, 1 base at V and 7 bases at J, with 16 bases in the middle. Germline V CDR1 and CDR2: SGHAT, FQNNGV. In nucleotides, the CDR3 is TGTGCCAGCAGCTTAGGAGTAACCGGAGGGGCTGGCTACACCTTC. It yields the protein CASSLGVTGGAGYTF.

The CDR3 is CASIGGGYTEAFF. CDR3 nucleotide sequence: TGTGCCAGCATCGGGGGTGGGTACACTGAAGCTTTCTTT. The chain carries TRBV11-2 and TRBJ1-1, with D maybe TRBD1 (5 bases). With 7 bases removed from V and 3 bases from J, the gap between germline ends came to 12 bases. This CDR3 has 13 residues. CDR1 SGHAT and CDR2 FQNNGV come from the germline V gene.

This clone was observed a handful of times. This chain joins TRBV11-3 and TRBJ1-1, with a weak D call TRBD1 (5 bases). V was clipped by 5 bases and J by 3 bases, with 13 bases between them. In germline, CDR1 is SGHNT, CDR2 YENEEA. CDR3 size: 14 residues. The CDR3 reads CASSLNGGYTEAFF. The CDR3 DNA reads TGTGCCAGCAGCCTGAATGGGGGATACACTGAAGCTTTCTTT.

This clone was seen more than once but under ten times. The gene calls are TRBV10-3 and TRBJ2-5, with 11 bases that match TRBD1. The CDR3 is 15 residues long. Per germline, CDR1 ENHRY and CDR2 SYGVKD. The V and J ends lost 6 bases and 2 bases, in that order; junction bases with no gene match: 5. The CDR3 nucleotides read TGTGCCATCAGATCCGGGACAGGGGGTCAAGAGACCCAGTACTTC. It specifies CAIRSGTGGQETQYF.

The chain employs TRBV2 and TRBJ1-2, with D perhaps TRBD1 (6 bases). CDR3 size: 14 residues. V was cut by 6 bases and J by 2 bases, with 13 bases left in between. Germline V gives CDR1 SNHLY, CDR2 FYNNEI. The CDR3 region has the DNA TGTGCCAGCAGCGTAACAGGGTGGAACTATGGCTACACCTTC. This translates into CASSVTGWNYGYTF. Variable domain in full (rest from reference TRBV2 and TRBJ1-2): EPEVTQTPSHQVTQMGQEVILRCVPISNHLYFYWYRQILGQKVEFLVSFYNNEISEKSEIFDDQFSVERPDGSNFTLKIRSTKLEDSAMYFCASSVTGWNYGYTFGSGTRLTVV.

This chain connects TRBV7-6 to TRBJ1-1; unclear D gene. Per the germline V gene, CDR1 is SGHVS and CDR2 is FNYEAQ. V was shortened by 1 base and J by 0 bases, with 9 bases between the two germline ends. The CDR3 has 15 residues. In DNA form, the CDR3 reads TGTGCCAGCAGCTTAGGCGGCCAGTTGAACACTGAAGCTTTCTTT. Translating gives CASSLGGQLNTEAFF.

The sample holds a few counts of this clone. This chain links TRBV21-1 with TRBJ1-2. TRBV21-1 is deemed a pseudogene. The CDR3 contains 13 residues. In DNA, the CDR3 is TGTGCCAGCAGCCAGCGGGATTTGGATGGCTACACCTTC. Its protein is CASSQRDLDGYTF.

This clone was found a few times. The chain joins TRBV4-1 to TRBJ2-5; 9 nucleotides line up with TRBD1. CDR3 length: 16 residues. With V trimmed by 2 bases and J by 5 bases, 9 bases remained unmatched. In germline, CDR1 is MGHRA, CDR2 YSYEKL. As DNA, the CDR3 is TGCGCCAGCAGCCAACCACAACACAGGGGGCAGGAGACCCAGTACTTC. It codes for CASSQPQHRGQETQYF.

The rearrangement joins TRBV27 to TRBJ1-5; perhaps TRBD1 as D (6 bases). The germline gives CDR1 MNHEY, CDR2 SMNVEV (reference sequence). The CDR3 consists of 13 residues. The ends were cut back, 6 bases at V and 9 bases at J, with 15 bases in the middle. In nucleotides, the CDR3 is TGTGCCAGCAGCTGGACAGCAACCGGGCCCCAGCATTTT. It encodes CASSWTATGPQHF.

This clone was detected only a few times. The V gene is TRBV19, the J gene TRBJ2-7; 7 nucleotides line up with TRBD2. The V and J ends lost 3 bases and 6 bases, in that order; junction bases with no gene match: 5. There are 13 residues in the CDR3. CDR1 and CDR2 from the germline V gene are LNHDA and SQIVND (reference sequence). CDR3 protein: CASSMGGGFEQYF. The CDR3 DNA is TGTGCCAGTAGTATGGGCGGGGGTTTCGAGCAGTACTTC.

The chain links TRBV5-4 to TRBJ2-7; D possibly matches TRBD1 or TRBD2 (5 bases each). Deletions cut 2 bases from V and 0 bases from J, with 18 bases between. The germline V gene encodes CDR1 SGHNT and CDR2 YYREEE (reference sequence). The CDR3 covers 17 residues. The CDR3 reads CASSFHLPGPSSYEQYF. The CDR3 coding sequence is TGTGCCAGCAGCTTCCACCTACCGGGACCCAGCTCCTACGAGCAGTACTTC.

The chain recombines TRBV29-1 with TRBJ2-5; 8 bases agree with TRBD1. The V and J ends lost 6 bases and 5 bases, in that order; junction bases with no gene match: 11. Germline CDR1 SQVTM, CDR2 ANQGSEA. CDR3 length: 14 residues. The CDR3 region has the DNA TGCAGCGTCCTAGGACAGGGACGGATCGAGACCCAGTACTTC. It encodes CSVLGQGRIETQYF.

The CDR3, as DNA: TGTGCCAGCAGTGAAGCCAAGGGGGGGTCGGGGACCCAGTACTTC. It encodes CASSEAKGGSGTQYF. This sequence joins TRBV2 and TRBJ2-5; D is possibly TRBD2 (7 bases). CDR1 is SNHLY, CDR2 FYNNEI, per germline. The CDR3 spans 15 residues. V dropped 0 bases and J dropped 7 bases, with 15 bases sitting between them.

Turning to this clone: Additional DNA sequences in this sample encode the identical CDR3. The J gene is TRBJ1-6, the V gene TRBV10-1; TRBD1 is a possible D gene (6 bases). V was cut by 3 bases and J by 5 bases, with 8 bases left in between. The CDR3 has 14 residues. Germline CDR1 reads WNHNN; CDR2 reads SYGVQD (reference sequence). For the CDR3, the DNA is TGCGCCAGCAGTGAAGGACAGAATAATTCACCCCTCCACTTT. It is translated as CASSEGQNNSPLHF.

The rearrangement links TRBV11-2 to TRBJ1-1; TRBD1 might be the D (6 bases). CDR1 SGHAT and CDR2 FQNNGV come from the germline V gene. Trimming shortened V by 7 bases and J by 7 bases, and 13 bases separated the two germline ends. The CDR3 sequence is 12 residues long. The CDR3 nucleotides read TGTGCCAGCACCTTGCTACAGGGTGAAGCTTTCTTT. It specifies CASTLLQGEAFF.

CDR3 region: CASSVDEGLHREAFF. CDR3 DNA sequence: TGTGCCAGCAGCGTAGACGAGGGGCTTCACCGCGAAGCTTTCTTT. The chain employs TRBV7-9 and TRBJ1-1; weak D call: TRBD1 (5 bases). V lost 5 bases to trimming and J lost 8 bases, with 21 bases between them. The CDR3 spans 15 residues. Germline loops: CDR1 SEHNR, CDR2 FQNEAQ (reference sequence).

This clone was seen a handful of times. The CDR3 bases are TGTGCCAGCAGCCTAACGGGACCACTCGACGAGCAGTACTTC. Its translation is CASSLTGPLDEQYF. The chain links TRBV27 to TRBJ2-7; D might be TRBD1 or TRBD2, each matching 5 bases. The germline V and J ends were trimmed by 6 bases and 5 bases, with 17 bases remaining between them. This CDR3 region has 14 residues. CDR1 is MNHEY, CDR2 SMNVEV, per germline (reference sequence).

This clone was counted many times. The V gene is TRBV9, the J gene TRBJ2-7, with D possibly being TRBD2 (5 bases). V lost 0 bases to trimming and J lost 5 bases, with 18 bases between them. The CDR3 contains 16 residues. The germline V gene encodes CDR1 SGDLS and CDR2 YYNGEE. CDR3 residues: CASSVEVGEATDEQYF. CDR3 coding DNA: TGTGCCAGCAGCGTAGAGGTGGGAGAGGCTACGGACGAGCAGTACTTC.

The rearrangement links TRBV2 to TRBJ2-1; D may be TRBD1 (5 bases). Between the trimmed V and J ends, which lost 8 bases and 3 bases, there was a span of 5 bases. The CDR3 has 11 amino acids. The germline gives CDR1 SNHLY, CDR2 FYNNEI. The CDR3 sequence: CASDSYNEQFF. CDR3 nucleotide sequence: TGTGCCAGCGACAGCTACAATGAGCAGTTCTTC.

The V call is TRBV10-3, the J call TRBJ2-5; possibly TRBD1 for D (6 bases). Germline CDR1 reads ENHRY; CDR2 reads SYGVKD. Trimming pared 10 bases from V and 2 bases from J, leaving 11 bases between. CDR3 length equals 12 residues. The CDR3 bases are TGTGCCAGTACGACAGGTCAAGAGACCCAGTACTTC. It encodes CASTTGQETQYF.